Here is one T cell receptor beta chain with its context. Using immunoSEQ multiplex PCR, the repertoire was profiled, and TCRdb retains in-frame clones only, with some absent. Of 65,000 to 85,000 clones in the sample, approximately 82% are singletons; the top ten hold about 38%. V was pared by 3 bases and J by 6 bases, with 13 bases between. Germline-derived CDR1 and CDR2 are SNHLY and FYNNEI. The length of the CDR3 is 14 residues. This sample was included in a study of cytotoxic CD8 clonotypes in ibrutinib-treated CLL. The sequence derives from a human donor with chronic lymphocytic leukemia. V is TRBV2 and J is TRBJ2-3; D unclear. The source material was PBMCs, sampled after 24 months of ibrutinib treatment. The CDR3 nucleotides read TGTGCCAGCAGTGACTCTGGACCGGCGGATACGCAGTATTTT. Translated: CASSDSGPADTQYF.